This TCR beta chain was documented in a study of blood T cell repertoires in COVID-19. About the study: Acute-phase and convalescent COVID-19 samples originated in the United States, Italy and Spain.

This clone has more than one count but fewer than ten. Authors' analysis steps: For nucleated cells, counts were estimated from reference gene primer amplification. Using immunoSEQ multiplex PCR, the repertoire was profiled, and TCRdb retains in-frame clones only, with some absent. Clone size and V and J calls were adopted from that table, with D and trimming inferred from the DNA. The data show roughly 40,000 clones, with 60% to 85% seen just once and approximately 20% held by the top ten. The CDR3 has 15 residues. Germline assignment: CDR1 MGHRA and CDR2 YSYEKL. Trimming removed 6 bases from V and 6 bases from J; junction bases left unmatched: 11.

The chain combines TRBV4-1 with TRBJ1-2, with 9 bases identical to TRBD1. This TCR derives from a man aged 70-80 years with acute or convalescent COVID-19. The source material was peripheral blood. In DNA form, the CDR3 reads TGCGCCAGCAGACCAACAGGGGGCAAAGAAAATGGCTACACCTTC. It encodes CASRPTGGKENGYTF.